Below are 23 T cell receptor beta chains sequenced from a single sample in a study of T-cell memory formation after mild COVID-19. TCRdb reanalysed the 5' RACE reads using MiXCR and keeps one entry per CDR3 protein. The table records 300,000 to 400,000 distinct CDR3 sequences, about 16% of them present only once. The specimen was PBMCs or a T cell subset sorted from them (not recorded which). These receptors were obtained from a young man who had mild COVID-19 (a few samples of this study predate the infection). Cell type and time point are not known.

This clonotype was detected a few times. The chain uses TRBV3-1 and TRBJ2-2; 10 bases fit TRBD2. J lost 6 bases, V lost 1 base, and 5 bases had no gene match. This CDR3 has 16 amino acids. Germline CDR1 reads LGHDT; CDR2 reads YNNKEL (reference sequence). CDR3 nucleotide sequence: TGTGCCAGCAGCCAAGTGAATAGCGGGGGGCCCGGGGAGCTGTTTTTT. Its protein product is CASSQVNSGGPGELFF.

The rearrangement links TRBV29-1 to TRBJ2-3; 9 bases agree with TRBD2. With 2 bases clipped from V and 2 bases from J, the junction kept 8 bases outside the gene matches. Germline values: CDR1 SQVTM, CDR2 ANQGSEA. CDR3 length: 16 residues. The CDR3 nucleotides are TGCAGCGTTGAATGGGCAGCGGGGGGATCCACAGATACGCAGTATTTT. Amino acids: CSVEWAAGGSTDTQYF.

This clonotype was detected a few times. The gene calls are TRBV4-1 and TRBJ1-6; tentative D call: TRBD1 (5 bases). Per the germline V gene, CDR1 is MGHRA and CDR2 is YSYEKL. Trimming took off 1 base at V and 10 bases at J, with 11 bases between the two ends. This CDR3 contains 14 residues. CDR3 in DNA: TGCGCCAGCAGCCAAGTTGCGGGGGACTCACCCCTCCACTTT. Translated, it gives CASSQVAGDSPLHF.

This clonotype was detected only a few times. The CDR3 loop reads CASSLFNRVNEKLFF. CDR3 bases: TGTGCCAGCAGCTTGTTCAACAGGGTGAATGAAAAACTGTTTTTT. The V gene is TRBV5-6, the J gene TRBJ1-4, with D possibly being TRBD1 (6 bases). This CDR3 is built from 15 residues. Germline CDR1 SGHDT, CDR2 YYEEEE. Trimming shortened V by 1 base and J by 5 bases, and 12 bases separated the two germline ends.

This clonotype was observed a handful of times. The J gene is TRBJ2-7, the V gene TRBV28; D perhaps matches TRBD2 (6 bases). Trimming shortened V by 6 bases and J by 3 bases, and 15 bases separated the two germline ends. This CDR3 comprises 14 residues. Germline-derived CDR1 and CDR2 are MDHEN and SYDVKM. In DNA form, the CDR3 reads TGTGCCAGCAGCGGCCGGGACTGGAACTACGAGCAGTACGTC. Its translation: CASSGRDWNYEQYV.

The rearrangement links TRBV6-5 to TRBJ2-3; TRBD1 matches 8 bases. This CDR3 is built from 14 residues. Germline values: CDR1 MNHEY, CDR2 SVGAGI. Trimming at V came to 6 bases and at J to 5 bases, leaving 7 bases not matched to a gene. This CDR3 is CASRRQGLEDTQYF. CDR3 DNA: TGTGCCAGCAGAAGACAGGGGCTGGAAGATACGCAGTATTTT.

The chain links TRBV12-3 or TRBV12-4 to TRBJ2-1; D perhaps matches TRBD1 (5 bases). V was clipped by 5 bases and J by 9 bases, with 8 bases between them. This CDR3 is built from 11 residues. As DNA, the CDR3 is TGTGCCAGCAGTCAGGGTATTGAGCAGTTCTTC. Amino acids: CASSQGIEQFF.

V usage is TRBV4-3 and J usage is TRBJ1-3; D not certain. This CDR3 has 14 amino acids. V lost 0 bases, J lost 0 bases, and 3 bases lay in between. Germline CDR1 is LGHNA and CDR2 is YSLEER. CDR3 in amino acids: CASSQDRSGNTIYF. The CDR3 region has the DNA TGCGCCAGCAGCCAAGATCGCTCTGGAAACACCATATATTTT.

CDR3 region: CAWSGTETQYF. Here the CDR3 DNA reads TGTGCCTGGAGTGGCACGGAGACCCAGTACTTC. V gene TRBV30 combines with J gene TRBJ2-5; unclear D gene. V was clipped by 1 base and J by 5 bases, with 5 bases between them. Germline V gene data show CDR1 as GTSNPN and CDR2 as SVGIG (reference sequence). The CDR3 extends over 11 amino acids.

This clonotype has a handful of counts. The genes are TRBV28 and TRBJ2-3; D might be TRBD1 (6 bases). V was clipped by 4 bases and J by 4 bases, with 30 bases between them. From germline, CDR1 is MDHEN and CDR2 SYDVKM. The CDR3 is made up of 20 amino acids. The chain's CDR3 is CASSSTPGAETSTLPDTQYF. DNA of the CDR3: TGTGCCAGCAGTTCCACCCCAGGGGCCGAAACAAGTACCCTACCAGATACGCAGTATTTT. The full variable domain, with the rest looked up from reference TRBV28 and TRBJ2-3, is DVKVTQSSRYLVKRTGEKVFLECVQDMDHENMFWYRQDPGLGLRLIYFSYDVKMKEKGDIPEGYSVSREKKERFSLILESASTNQTSMYLCASSSTPGAETSTLPDTQYFGPGTRLTVL.

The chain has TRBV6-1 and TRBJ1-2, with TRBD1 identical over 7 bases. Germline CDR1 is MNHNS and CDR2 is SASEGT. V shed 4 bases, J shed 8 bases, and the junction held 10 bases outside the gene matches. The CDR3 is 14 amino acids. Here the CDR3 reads CASSGYRGTAGYTF. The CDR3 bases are TGTGCCAGCAGTGGCTACAGGGGTACCGCCGGCTACACCTTC.

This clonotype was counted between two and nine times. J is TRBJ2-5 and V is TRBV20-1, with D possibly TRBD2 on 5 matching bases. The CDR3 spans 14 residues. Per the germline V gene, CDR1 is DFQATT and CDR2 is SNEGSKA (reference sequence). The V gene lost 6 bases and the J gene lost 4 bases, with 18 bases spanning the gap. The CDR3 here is CSAIKDWRVETQYF. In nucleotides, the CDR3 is TGCAGTGCAATTAAGGACTGGCGAGTAGAGACCCAGTACTTC.

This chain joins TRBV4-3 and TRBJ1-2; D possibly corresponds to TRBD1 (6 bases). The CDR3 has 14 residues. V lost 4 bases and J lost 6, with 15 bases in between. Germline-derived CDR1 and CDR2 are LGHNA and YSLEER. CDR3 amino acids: CASSPSAGADGYTF. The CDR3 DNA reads TGCGCCAGCAGCCCTTCAGCAGGGGCTGATGGCTACACCTTC.

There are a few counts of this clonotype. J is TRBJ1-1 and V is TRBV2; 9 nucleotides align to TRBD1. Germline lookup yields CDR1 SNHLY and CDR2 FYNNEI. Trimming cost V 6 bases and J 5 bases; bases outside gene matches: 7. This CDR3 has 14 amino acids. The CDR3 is CASRAQGASTEAFF. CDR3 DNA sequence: TGTGCCAGCAGGGCACAGGGGGCGAGTACTGAAGCTTTCTTT.

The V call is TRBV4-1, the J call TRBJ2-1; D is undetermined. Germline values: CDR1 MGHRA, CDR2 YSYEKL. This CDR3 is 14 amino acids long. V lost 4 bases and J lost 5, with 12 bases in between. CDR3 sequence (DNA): TGCGCCAGCAGCCCGTATCCCTCGGACAATGAGCAGTTCTTC. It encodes CASSPYPSDNEQFF.

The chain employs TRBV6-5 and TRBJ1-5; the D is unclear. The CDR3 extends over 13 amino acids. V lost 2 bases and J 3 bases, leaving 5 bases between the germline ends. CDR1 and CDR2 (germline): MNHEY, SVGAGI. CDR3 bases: TGTGCCAGCAGTTACGTACCCAATCAGCCCCAGCATTTT. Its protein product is CASSYVPNQPQHF.

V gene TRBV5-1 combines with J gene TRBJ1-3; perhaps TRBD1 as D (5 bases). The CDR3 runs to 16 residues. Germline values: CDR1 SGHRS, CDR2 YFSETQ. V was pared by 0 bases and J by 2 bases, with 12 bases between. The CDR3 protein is CASSLAGPGAGNTIYF. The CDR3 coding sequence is TGCGCCAGCAGCTTGGCGGGTCCGGGGGCTGGAAACACCATATATTTT.

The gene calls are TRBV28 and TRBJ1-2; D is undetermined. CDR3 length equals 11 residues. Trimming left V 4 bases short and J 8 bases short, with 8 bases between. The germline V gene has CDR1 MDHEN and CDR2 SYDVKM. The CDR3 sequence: CASSWGFGYTF. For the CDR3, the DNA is TGTGCCAGCAGTTGGGGTTTCGGCTACACCTTC.

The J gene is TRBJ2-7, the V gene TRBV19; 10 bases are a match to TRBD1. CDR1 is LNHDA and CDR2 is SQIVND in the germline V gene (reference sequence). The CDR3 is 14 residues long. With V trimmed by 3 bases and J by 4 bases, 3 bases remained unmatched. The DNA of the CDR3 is TGTGCCAGTAGTATGGGGACAGGGGCTTACGAGCAGTACTTC. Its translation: CASSMGTGAYEQYF.

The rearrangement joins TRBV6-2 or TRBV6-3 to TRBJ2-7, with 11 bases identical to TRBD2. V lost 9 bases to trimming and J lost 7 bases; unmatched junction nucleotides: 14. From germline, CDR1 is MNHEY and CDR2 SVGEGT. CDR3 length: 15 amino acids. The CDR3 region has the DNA TGTGCCAGTTGGACTAGCGGGCTACCCCCGGGGGAGCAGTACTTC. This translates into CASWTSGLPPGEQYF.

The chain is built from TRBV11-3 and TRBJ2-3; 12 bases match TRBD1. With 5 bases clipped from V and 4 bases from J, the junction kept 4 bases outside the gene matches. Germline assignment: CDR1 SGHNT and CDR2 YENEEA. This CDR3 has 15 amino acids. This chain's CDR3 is CASSPGDRGPDTQYF. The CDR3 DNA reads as TGTGCCAGCAGCCCTGGGGACAGGGGGCCAGATACGCAGTATTTT.

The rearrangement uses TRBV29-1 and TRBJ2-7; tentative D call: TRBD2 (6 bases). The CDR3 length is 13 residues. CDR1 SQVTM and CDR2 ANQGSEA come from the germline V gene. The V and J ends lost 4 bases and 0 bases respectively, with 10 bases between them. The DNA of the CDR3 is TGCAGCGTTGGCCGGGAGAACTCCTACGAGCAGTACTTC. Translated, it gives CSVGRENSYEQYF.

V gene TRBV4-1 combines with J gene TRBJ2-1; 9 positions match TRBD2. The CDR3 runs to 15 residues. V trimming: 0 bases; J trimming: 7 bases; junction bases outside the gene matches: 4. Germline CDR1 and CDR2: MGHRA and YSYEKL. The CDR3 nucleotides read TGCGCCAGCAGCCAAGAGAAGCGGGGGGAGAATGAGCAGTTCTTC. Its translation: CASSQEKRGENEQFF.